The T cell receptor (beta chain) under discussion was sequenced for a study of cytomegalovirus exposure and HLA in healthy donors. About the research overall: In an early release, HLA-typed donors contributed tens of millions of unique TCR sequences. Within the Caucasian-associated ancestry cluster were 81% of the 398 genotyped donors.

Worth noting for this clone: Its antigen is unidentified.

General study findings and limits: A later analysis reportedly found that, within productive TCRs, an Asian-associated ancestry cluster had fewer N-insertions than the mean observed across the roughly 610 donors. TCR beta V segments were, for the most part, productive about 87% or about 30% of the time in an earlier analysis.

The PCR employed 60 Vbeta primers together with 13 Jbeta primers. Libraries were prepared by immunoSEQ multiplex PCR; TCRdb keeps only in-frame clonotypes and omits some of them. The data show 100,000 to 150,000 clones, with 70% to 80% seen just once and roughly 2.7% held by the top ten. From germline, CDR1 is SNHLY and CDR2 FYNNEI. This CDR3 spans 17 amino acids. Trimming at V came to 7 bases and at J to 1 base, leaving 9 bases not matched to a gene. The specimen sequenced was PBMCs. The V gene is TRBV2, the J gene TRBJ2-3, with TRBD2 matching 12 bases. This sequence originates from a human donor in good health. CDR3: CASIRTSGVWGTDTQYF. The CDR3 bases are TGTGCCAGCATAAGGACTAGCGGGGTTTGGGGCACAGATACGCAGTATTTT.